This T cell receptor beta chain was found in a study of T-cell memory formation after mild COVID-19. CDR3 length equals 15 residues. V was pared by 3 bases and J by 2 bases, with 4 bases of the junction left unmatched. Per germline, CDR1 SGDLS and CDR2 YYNGEE. A 5'RACE reaction primed in the constant segment made cDNA libraries of TCR alpha and TCR beta, and these carried sample barcodes and UMIs. MiXCR, applied by TCRdb to the 5' RACE reads, yields one record per CDR3 protein. This table holds hundreds of thousands of distinct CDR3 sequences, roughly 18% found once. This receptor was identified in a man aged 18-30 years who had mild COVID-19 (a few samples of this study predate the infection). Cell type and time point are not known. The source material was PBMCs or a T cell subset sorted from them (not recorded which). This chain links TRBV9 with TRBJ2-3, with 9 positions matching TRBD2. The CDR3 is CASSESGGYTDTQYF. The CDR3 nucleotides read TGTGCCAGCAGCGAGAGCGGGGGGTACACAGATACGCAGTATTTT.